This T cell receptor beta chain is drawn from a study of CD8+ T cells in alopecia areata. At the level of the study: Treated patients were given 5 to 10 mg oral tofacitinib twice daily. Study conclusions and caveats: Sequencing of scalp samples also captures resident alphabeta T cells of normal skin. Significant decreases in scalp clonality and expanded CD8+ clones followed tofacitinib treatment.

Regarding this clone: The antigen is undetermined.

This sample's treatment: oral pan-JAK inhibitor, 5-10 mg twice daily. Sequencing templates came from extracted RNA that was reverse transcribed into cDNA. Assay used: immunoSEQ multiplex PCR; TCRdb lists only in-frame clones, some missing. The table shows more than 85,000 clones, with 50% to 75% occurring only once. The V and J ends lost 10 bases and 4 bases, in that order; junction bases with no gene match: 14. This CDR3 is 17 amino acids long. CDR1 SNHLY and CDR2 FYNNEI come from the germline V gene. The chain couples TRBV2 to TRBJ2-5, with TRBD2 matching over 14 bases. Sequenced material: CD8+ T cells sorted from blood, taken at week 4, from a patient treated with tofacitinib. This clonotype was sampled from a human donor with alopecia areata. CDR3 bases: TGTGCCACCCCGAGACTAGCGGGGGGGCCGAGTGGAGAGACCCAGTACTTC. Translated: CATPRLAGGPSGETQYF.